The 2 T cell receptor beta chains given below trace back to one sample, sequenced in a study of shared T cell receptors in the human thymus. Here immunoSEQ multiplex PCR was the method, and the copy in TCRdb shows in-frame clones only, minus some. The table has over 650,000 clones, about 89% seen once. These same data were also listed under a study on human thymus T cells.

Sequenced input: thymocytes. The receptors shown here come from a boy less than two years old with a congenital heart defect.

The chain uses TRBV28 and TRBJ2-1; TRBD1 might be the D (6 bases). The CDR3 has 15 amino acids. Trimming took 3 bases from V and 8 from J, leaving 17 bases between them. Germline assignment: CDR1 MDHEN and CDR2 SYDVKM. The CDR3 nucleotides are TGTGCCAGCAGTTTCCTATCCTACAGGGCGGATGAGCAGTTCTTC. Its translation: CASSFLSYRADEQFF.

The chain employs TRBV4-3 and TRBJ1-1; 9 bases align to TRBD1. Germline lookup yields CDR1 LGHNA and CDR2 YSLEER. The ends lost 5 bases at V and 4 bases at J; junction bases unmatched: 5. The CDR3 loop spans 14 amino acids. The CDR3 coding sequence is TGCGCCAGCAGCTCAGGACAGGGGAGCACTGAAGCTTTCTTT. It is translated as CASSSGQGSTEAFF.